These T cell receptor beta chains were read from a single sample in a study of OX40 agonist ivuxolimab in advanced cancers. Repertoires were generated with immunoSEQ multiplex PCR, while TCRdb's copy carries only in-frame clones and drops some. The table lists approximately 40,000 clones, more than 80% of them singletons. The sample consisted of CD4+ or CD8+ T cells sorted from blood, taken in a trial of the OX40 agonist ivuxolimab. The receptors here all came from an adult with an advanced solid tumor such as melanoma, head and neck, liver or kidney cancer. Both conserved end residues are part of each CDR3. Each record gives: V gene, CDR3 length, CDR3 protein.

TRBV2	15	CASSMDRVGNQPQHF
TRBV19	13	CASSIQKTGELFF
TRBV10-3	14	CATSGEGRNEKLFF
TRBV28	13	CASKGGAPDEQFF
TRBV7-3	14	CASSRGQSTDTQYF
TRBV5-1	14	CASSLEATSSGYTF
TRBV11-2	14	CASTLLSSGNTIYF
TRBV2	14	CASSGSSRAGEAFF
TRBV7-2	15	CASNPGLAGNHEQYF
TRBV16	14	CASSPGGVAYEQYF
TRBV9	18	CASSVGMTSGSSTDTQYF
TRBV7-3	13	CASSLRARDEQFF
TRBV30	18	CAWSPWAAKNLAVAEAFF
TRBV19	14	CASTTGETNEKLFF
TRBV19	15	CASSLETVGDSPLHF
TRBV11-2	13	CASSLDLPNEQYF
TRBV15	12	CATSTRAAEQFF
TRBV5-1	15	CASSTTGQTGTSANF
TRBV29-1	15	CSVGERAGVGTEAFF
TRBV6-6	14	CASSLRRQQGPQHF
TRBV7-8	15	CASSLASGGPYEQYF
TRBV6-5	13	CASSFGQAYEQYF
TRBV7-9	14	CASSLEGGTYEQYF
TRBV7-2	14	CASSLGRFQETQYF
TRBV4-3	16	CASSQGASGETDTQYF
TRBV28	16	CASSLTSPAGSHGYTF
TRBV5-1	15	CASSPAPGQGYEQYF
TRBV14	14	CASSRPEGLNEQFF
TRBV7-7	15	CASSLSQGYTGELFF
TRBV27	13	CASNPAGRNEQFF
TRBV6-5	15	CASRPLRDSNYGYTF
TRBV28	12	CASSLGQRGYTF
TRBV7-7	15	CASSLAGGGWNEQFF